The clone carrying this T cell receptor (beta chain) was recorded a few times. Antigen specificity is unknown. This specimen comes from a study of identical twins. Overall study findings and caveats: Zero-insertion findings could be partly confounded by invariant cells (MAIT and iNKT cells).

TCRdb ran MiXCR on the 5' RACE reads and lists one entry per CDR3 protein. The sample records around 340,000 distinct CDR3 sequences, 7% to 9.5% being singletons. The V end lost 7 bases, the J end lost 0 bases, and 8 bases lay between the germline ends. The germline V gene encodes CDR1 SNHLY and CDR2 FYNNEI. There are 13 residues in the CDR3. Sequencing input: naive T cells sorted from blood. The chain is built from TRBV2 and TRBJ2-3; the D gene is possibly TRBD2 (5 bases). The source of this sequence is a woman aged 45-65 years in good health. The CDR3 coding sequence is TGTGCCAGCAACCGGAGGAGCACAGATACGCAGTATTTT. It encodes CASNRRSTDTQYF.